This entry features one TCR beta chain sequence. There were no patients who had received any treatment before thyroid surgery. This sample is drawn from a study of metastatic and nonmetastatic thyroid tumors. This CDR3 comprises 15 residues. With V trimmed by 4 bases and J by 4 bases, 11 bases remained unmatched. Germline V gene sequence: CDR1 SGHRS, CDR2 YFSETQ. TCRdb re-called the PCR reads through MiXCR. The sample carries around 16,000 clones, roughly 25% recorded once. The genes are TRBV5-1 and TRBJ2-7; 7 bases are shared with TRBD1. What was sequenced was adjacent normal tissue. The source of this sequence is a female donor with papillary thyroid cancer or a benign thyroid nodule (not recorded which). Some clones in this sample may be carry-over from other donors' samples. Here the CDR3 reads CASSPARQGGYEQYF. CDR3 nucleotides: TGCGCCAGCAGCCCAGCCCGACAGGGTGGATACGAGCAGTACTTC.